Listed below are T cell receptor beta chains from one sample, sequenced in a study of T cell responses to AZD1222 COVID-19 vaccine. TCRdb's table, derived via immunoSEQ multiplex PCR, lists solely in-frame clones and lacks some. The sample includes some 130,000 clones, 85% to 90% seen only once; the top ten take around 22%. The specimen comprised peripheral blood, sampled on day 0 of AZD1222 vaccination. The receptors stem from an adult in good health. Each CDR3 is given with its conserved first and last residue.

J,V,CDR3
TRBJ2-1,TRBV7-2,CASSPWLAGIPFF
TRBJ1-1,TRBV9,CASSLTGRNTEAFF
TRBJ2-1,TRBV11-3,CASSSPQGQGSNEQFF
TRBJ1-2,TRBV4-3,CASSPGRGALVGYTF
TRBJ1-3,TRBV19,CASRTGGTGNTIYF
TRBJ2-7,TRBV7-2,CASSRKTGTSSYEQYF
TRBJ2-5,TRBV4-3,CASSLLAGAQETQYF
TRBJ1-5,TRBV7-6,CASSRRLGEPQHF
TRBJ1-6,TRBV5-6,CASSAGDRGLSPLHF
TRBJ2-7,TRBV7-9,CASSPGTGGRYEQYF
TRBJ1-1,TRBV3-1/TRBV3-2,CASNLGVNTEAFF
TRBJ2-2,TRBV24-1,CATSDLAEANTGELFF
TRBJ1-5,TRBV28,CASTTLPGSPNQPQHF
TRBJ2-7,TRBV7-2,CASSPWSSGDEQYF
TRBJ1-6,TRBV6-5,CASRSTLRALHF
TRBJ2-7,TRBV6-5,CASSQTGTVNEQYF
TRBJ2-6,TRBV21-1,CASSKGGREPSGANVLTF
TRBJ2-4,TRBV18,CASSPSTSSGIQYF
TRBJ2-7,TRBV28,CASSLEGDRSYEQYF
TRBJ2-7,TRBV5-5,CASSTWTGNEQYF
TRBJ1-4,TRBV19,CASSIVPGQPNEKLFF
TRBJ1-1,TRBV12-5,CASGLGTGLNTEAFF
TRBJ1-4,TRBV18,CASSPLTGTNEKLFF
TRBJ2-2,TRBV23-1,CASSHPDGPLGDTGELFF
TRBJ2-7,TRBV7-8,CASSFYSTPYEQYF
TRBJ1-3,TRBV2,CASSQEGSVNTIYF
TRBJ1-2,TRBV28,CASSWQIYGYTF
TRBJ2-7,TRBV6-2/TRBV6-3,CASSQGRSSEQYF
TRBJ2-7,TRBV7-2,CASSLAVTSRSYEQYF
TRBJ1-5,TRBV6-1,CASSEAYGQPQHF
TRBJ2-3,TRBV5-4,CASSLGVGPSTDTQYF
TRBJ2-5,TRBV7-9,CASSSGGQETQYF
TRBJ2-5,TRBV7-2,CASSFSGVEETQYF
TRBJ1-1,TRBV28,CASRDTGGAVKAFF
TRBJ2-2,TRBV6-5,CASSYLLAGKTGELFF
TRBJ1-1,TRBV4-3,CASSQGTGYTEAFF
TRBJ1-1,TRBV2,CASTSGTLNTEAFF
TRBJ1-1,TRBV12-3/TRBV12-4,CASSFFSEAFF
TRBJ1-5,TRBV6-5,CASLPDRAQPQHF
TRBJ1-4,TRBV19,CASSSRVFNEKLFF
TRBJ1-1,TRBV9,CASSDDRGWGEAFF
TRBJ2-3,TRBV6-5,CASSLTGTDTQYF
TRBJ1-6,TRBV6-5,CASSYGGASYNSPLHF
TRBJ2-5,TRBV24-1,CATSQSGGEETQYF
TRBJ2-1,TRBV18,CASSLTQGALNEQFF
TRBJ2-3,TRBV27,CASSPGTVGTDTQYF
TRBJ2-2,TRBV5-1,CASSSDRGGGGELFF
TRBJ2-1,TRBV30,CAWSPFGGSNEQFF
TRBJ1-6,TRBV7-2,CASSGQLTSPLHF
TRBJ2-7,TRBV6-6,CASSYSLAGIEQYF
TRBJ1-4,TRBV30,CAWSDLGGEKLFF
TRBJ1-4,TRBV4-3,CASSQSWFSSPRLFF
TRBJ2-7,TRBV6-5,CASSYSLGLGEQYF
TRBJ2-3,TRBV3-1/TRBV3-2,CASSPLRQAMTDTQYF
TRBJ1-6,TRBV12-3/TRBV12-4,CASSLTYNSPLHF
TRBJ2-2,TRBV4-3,CASSQGGGTGELFF
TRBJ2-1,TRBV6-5,CASSPLDNYYNEQFF
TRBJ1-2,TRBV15,CATSRFSRTVVYGYTF
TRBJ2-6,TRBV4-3,CASSQVRGTGANVLTF
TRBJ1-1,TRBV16,CASSQIDVSTEAFF